The 5 T cell receptor beta chains listed next were all sequenced from one sample in a study of Tregs in tolerant kidney transplant recipients. Sequenced by immunoSEQ multiplex PCR; TCRdb stores in-frame clones only, minus some. Its clone listing holds fewer than 40,000 clones. The sample here was CD8+ T cells from blood, taken before the transplant. The receptors were sampled from a human donor who received a combined kidney and bone marrow transplant.

Note on this clone: Coverage ceases 3 residues before the CDR3 finishes, and the germline J gene fills in the end. V gene TRBV20-1 combines with J gene TRBJ1-1; the D is unclear. Germline CDR1 and CDR2: DFQATT and SNEGSKA (reference sequence). This CDR3 spans 14 amino acids. The V end lost 0 bases, the J end lost 1 base, and 9 bases lay between the germline ends. The sequenced part of the CDR3 DNA is TGCAGTGCTAGAGATAGGGCAGGGAACACTGAA. This translates into CSARDRAGNTE. The whole CDR3 sequence is CSARDRAGNTEAFF.

A word on this clone: The sequence runs out 3 residues before the end of the CDR3; the remainder is reconstructed from the germline J gene. V and J are TRBV2 and TRBJ1-1; 10 nucleotides match TRBD1. The V segment lost 11 bases and the J segment 3 bases; nucleotides outside the gene matches: 6. CDR1 and CDR2 (germline): SNHLY, FYNNEI. The CDR3 spans 13 residues. CDR3 region: CAARTGGDTEAFF. The covered CDR3 bases are TGTGCCGCTCGGACAGGGGGTGACACTGAA.

With regard to this clone: The sequence runs out 3 residues before the end of the CDR3; the remainder is reconstructed from the germline J gene. The chain uses TRBV5-6 and TRBJ2-3, with a tentative D call TRBD1 (5 bases). Germline-derived CDR1 and CDR2 are SGHDT and YYEEEE. The CDR3 loop spans 14 amino acids. V was cut by 4 bases and J by 3 bases, with 12 bases left in between. CDR3 protein: CASSDETETDTQYF. CDR3 DNA, as far as it was read: TGTGCCAGCAGCGACGAGACAGAAACAGATACG.

Notes on this clone: The read terminates 3 residues ahead of where the CDR3 ends, so the germline J gene completes it. V gene TRBV7-6 combines with J gene TRBJ2-5; TRBD1 might be the D (5 bases). This CDR3 comprises 16 residues. CDR1 and CDR2 (germline): SGHVS, FNYEAQ. Trimming cost V 5 bases and J 1 base, with 17 bases left between them. The sequenced part of the CDR3 DNA is TGTGCCAGCAGCCCTAGTTCAGGACACTTCCAAGAGACC. It yields the protein CASSPSSGHFQET. The CDR3 as a whole reads CASSPSSGHFQETQYF.

As to this clone: From the germline J gene comes the end of the CDR3, since the read stops 3 residues before it. The chain recombines TRBV18 with TRBJ2-7; 10 bases are a match to TRBD2. The CDR3 is made up of 14 amino acids. V gave up 3 bases and J gave up 4 bases; unmatched junction bases: 3. The germline CDR1 and CDR2 sequences are KGHSH and LQKENI. CDR3 amino acids: CASSPPSGRYEQYF. The sequenced CDR3 bases are TGTGCCAGCTCACCTCCTAGCGGGAGATACGAG.